This T cell receptor beta chain comes out of a study of blood T cell repertoires in COVID-19. Looked up from germline, CDR1 is LGHDT and CDR2 is YNNKEL (reference sequence). This CDR3 is 16 amino acids long. With respect to this clone: The junction does not match germline at one end; this may be a read error.

Measured with immunoSEQ multiplex PCR; TCRdb has only the in-frame clones, and not every one. The sample includes 150,000 to 200,000 clones, roughly four fifths seen only once; the top ten take approximately 12%. The sequence came from a man aged 45 to 65 who had recovered from COVID-19. Sequenced sample: PBMCs or T cells enriched from blood (not recorded which). The genes are TRBV3-1 (or the pseudogene TRBV3-2) and TRBJ1-5; D remains unclear. The CDR3 loop is CASSQDGECSDQPQHF. As DNA, the CDR3 is TGTGCCAGCAGCCAAGATGGGGAGTGTAGCGATCAGCCCCAGCATTTT.